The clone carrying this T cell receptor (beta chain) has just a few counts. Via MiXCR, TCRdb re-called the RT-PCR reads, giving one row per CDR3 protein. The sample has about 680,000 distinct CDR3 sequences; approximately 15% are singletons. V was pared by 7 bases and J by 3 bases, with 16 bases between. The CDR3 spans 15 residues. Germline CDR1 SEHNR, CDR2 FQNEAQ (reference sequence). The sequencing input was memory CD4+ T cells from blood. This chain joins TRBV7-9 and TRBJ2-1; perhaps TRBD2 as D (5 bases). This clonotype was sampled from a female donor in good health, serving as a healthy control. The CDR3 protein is CASTSGVSGYNEQFF. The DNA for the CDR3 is TGTGCCAGCACCTCAGGAGTCAGCGGCTACAATGAGCAGTTCTTC.